This T cell receptor beta chain was captured in a study of spatial heterogeneity in lung cancer. Study-wide findings and caveats: The appearance of ubiquitous expanded tumor TCRs in blood was greater at resection than follow-up.

This CDR3 has 16 residues. The trim removed 3 bases at V and 3 bases at J, leaving 3 bases unmatched. From the 5' RACE reads, TCRdb called clonotypes with MiXCR, one entry per CDR3 protein. The table has roughly 25,000 distinct CDR3 sequences, roughly 13% seen once. Time point of the sample: sample taken at primary tumor resection. The input material, whole RNA from tumor, nontumor lung or frozen PBMC, was sequenced unsorted. The cohort: roughly 72 early-stage, untreated non-small cell lung cancer patients. By proportion, this clonotype is hyperexpanded. Antigen specificity is unknown. The sequence was collected from a female donor with early-stage non-small cell lung cancer. Sequences were derived from PBMCs, sampled at surgery. V and J are TRBV12-3 or TRBV12-4 and TRBJ2-4, with 12 bases matching TRBD2. In DNA form, the CDR3 reads TGTGCCAGCAGTTTCCTAGCGGGGGGGGGCAAAAACATTCAGTACTTC. Translated, it gives CASSFLAGGGKNIQYF.